This T cell receptor (beta chain) was identified in a study of blood T cell repertoires in COVID-19. Trimming took 2 bases from V and 7 from J; bases not matched to a gene: 5. The CDR3 runs to 14 residues. Germline lookup yields CDR1 MNHEY and CDR2 SVGEGT. This table comes from immunoSEQ multiplex PCR, and its TCRdb copy is limited to in-frame clones, with some not included. The data hold 45,000 to 65,000 clones, with more than 70% observed a single time. Sequences were obtained from peripheral blood. This TCR derives from an elderly man with active COVID-19. The rearrangement links TRBV6-2 or TRBV6-3 to TRBJ2-1, with 7 positions matching TRBD1. This CDR3 is CASSYADRVNEQFF. CDR3 coding DNA: TGTGCCAGCAGTTACGCAGACAGGGTGAATGAGCAGTTCTTC.